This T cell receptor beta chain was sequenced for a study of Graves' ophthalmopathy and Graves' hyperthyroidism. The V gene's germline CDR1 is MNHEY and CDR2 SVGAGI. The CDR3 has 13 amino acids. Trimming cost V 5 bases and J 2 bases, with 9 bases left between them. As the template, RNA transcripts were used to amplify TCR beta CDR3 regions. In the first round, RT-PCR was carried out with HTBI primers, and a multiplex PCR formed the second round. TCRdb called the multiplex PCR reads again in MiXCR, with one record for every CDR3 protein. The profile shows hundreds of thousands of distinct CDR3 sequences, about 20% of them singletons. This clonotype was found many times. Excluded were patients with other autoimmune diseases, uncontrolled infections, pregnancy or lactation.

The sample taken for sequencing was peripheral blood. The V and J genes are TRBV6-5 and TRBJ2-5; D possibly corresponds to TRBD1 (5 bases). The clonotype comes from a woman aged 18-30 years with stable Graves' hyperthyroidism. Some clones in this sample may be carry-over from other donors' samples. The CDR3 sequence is CASSNDRQETQYF. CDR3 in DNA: TGTGCCAGCAGTAACGACAGACAAGAGACCCAGTACTTC.